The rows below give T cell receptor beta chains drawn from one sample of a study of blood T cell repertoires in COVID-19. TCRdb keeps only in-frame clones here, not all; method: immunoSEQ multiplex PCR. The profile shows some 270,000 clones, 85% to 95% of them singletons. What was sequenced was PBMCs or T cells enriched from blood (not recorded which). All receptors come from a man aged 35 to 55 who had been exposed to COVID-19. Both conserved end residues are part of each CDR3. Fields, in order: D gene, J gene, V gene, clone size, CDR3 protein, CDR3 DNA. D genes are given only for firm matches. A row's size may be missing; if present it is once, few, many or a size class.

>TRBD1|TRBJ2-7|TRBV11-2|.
CASSLDLGQGTEQYF
TGTGCCAGCAGCTTAGACCTTGGACAGGGAACCGAGCAGTACTTC
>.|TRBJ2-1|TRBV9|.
CASSPHLHSRGDEQFF
TGTGCCAGCAGCCCCCACTTACACTCTCGCGGCGATGAGCAGTTCTTC
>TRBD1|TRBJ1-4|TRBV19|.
CASSIVSEGTGQSNEKLFF
TGTGCCAGTAGTATAGTCTCCGAGGGGACAGGGCAGTCTAATGAAAAACTGTTTTTT
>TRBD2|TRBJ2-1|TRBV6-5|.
CASSYGGRASPGEQFF
TGTGCCAGCAGTTACGGAGGGAGGGCCTCTCCGGGTGAGCAGTTCTTC
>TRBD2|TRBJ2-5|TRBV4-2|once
CASSQERGTSGGTIYGTQYF
TGTGCCAGCAGCCAGGAGCGTGGGACTAGCGGGGGAACCATTTACGGGACCCAGTACTTC
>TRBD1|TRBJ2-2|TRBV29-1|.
CSVEGQGGTGELFF
TGCAGCGTGGAGGGACAGGGAGGAACCGGGGAGCTGTTTTTT
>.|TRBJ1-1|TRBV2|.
CASSLRGMNTEAFF
TGTGCCAGCAGTCTCAGGGGTATGAACACTGAAGCTTTCTTT
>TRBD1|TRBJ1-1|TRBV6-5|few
CASSLGQGTEAFF
TGTGCCAGCAGTTTGGGACAGGGGACTGAAGCTTTCTTT
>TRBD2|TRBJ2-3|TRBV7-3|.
CASSLMGLDSDTQYF
TGTGCCAGCAGCCTCATGGGACTAGATTCAGATACGCAGTATTTT
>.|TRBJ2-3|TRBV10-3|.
CAITLGTSTDTQYF
TGTGCCATCACACTAGGAACTAGCACAGATACGCAGTATTTT
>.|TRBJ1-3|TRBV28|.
CASGHGVSSGNTIYF
TGTGCCAGCGGTCACGGGGTCAGCTCTGGAAACACCATATATTTT